This TCR beta chain was profiled in a study of molecular identifiers for immune sequencing clone quantification. Germline assignment: CDR1 SGHAT and CDR2 FQNNGV. The CDR3 has 15 residues. Between the trimmed V and J ends, which lost 4 bases and 5 bases, there was a span of 15 bases. TCRdb re-called the PCR reads through MiXCR, storing one row per CDR3 protein. This sample yields approximately 500,000 distinct CDR3 sequences, of which about a fifth are seen a single time; about 0.84% belongs to the top ten. Naive CD8 T cells underwent sorting with the CD8+CD4-CCR7+CD45RA+ definition. The specimen was naive CD8+ T cells from blood, with Jurkat cell RNA spiked in. Subset meaning: FACS-sorted CD8+CD4-CCR7+CD45RA+ naive T cells. The V gene is TRBV11-2, the J gene TRBJ1-3; D remains ambiguous. This clonotype was sampled from a human donor in good health. Some libraries in this study had Jurkat cell RNA spiked in. The CDR3 spells CASSSTDGYRNTIYF. The CDR3 nucleotides read TGTGCCAGCAGCTCGACGGACGGCTATAGAAACACCATATATTTT.